The source of this TCR beta chain is a study of blood T cell repertoires in COVID-19. Turning to the study itself: Sites in the United States, Italy and Spain provided acute and convalescent COVID-19 samples. In each case, the material was cDNA or gDNA derived from T cells, B-cell-depleted T cells, or PBMCs.

The ends were cut back, 2 bases at V and 7 bases at J, with 11 bases in the middle. Germline CDR1 reads LNHDA; CDR2 reads SQIVND (reference sequence). CDR3 length: 13 amino acids. This clone appeared a single time. Clones were read by immunoSEQ multiplex PCR, and TCRdb kept only the in-frame ones, dropping some. The table lists some 73,000 clones, roughly 80% of them singletons, with about 20% in the top ten. Sequencing used peripheral blood. This rearrangement joins TRBV19 to TRBJ1-2, with TRBD1 as a possible D gene (5 bases). The receptor's source is a man in his sixties with acute or convalescent COVID-19. CDR3 protein: CASSISGVAGYTF. In DNA form, the CDR3 reads TGTGCCAGTAGTATATCGGGGGTCGCTGGCTACACCTTC.